This T cell receptor beta chain was found in a study of CD8 T cells in Susac syndrome. Study-wide points: A relatively small number of individuals underwent TCR sequencing and HLA analysis.

Patients with stable or active relapsing-remitting disease, all of them treatment-naive, made up the multiple sclerosis controls. Negative isolation yielded CD8+ and CD4+ T cells; FACS enriched TEMRA cells. Random-hexamer reverse transcription was applied to about 0.45 to 1 ug RNA. TCR beta CDR3 was amplified by immunoSEQ covering 54 Vbeta and 13 Jbeta. TCRdb passed the immunoSEQ multiplex PCR reads through MiXCR, listing each CDR3 protein once. The top ten clones hold 0.093% of a sample with 150,000 to 250,000 distinct CDR3 sequences, over 90% of them seen once. With respect to this clonotype: Antigen specificity is unknown.

The source material was CD4+ T cells from PBMCs. The TCR comes from a human donor with multiple sclerosis.

The CDR3 DNA reads TGTGCCAGCAGCCAAATATCAGGGGAGGCCTATGGCTACACCTTC. Translated, it gives CASSQISGEAYGYTF. V usage is TRBV14 and J usage is TRBJ1-2, with D perhaps TRBD1 (6 bases). The CDR3 extends over 15 amino acids. Trimming stripped 2 bases from V and 4 bases from J, with 14 bases between. Germline V gene data show CDR1 as SGHDN and CDR2 as FVKESK. The whole variable domain, filled in from reference TRBV14 and TRBJ1-2, reads EAGVTQFPSHSVIEKGQTVTLRCDPISGHDNLYWYRRVMGKEIKFLLHFVKESKQDESGMPNNRFLAERTGGTYSTLKVQPAELEDSGVYFCASSQISGEAYGYTFGSGTRLTVV.